This TCR beta chain derives from a study of CD8 T cells in Susac syndrome. From germline, CDR1 is GTSNPN and CDR2 SVGIG (reference sequence). This CDR3 has 12 amino acids. Trimming cost V 7 bases and J 2 bases, with 11 bases left between them. With regard to this clonotype: Antigen unknown.

With random hexamers, reverse transcription was performed on about 0.5 to 1 ug of RNA. TCRdb re-called the immunoSEQ multiplex PCR reads through MiXCR, storing one row per CDR3 protein. Among roughly 200,000 distinct CDR3 sequences, 85% to 95% were seen once, and the ten largest hold approximately 0.11%. The authors negatively isolated CD8+ and CD4+ T cells and FACS-enriched TEMRA cells. Study-wide results and caveats: The CD4+ T cell repertoire of patients with Susac syndrome showed no detectable clonal expansion.

This clonotype was sampled from a human donor with Susac syndrome. Specimen: CD4+ T cells from PBMCs. The V and J genes are TRBV30 and TRBJ1-2; D perhaps matches TRBD1 (6 bases). The CDR3 region is CAFRQDNYGYTF. CDR3 in DNA: TGTGCCTTTAGACAGGACAACTATGGCTACACCTTC.